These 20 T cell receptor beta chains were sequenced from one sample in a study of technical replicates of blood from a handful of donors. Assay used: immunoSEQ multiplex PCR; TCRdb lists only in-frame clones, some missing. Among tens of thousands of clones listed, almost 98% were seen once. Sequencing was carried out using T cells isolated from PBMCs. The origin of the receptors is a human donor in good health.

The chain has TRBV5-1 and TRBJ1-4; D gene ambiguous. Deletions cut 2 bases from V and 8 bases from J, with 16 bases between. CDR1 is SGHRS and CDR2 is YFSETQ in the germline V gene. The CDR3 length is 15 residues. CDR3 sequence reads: CASSLVGVVREKLFF. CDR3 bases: TGCGCCAGCAGCTTAGTCGGAGTAGTAAGGGAAAAACTGTTTTTT.

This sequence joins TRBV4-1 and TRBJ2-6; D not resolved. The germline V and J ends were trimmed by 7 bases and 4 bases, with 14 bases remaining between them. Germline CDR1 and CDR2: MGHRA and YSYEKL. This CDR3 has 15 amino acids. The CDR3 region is CASTRAPLGANVLTF. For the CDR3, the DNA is TGCGCCAGCACCCGAGCCCCCTTGGGGGCCAACGTCCTGACTTTC.

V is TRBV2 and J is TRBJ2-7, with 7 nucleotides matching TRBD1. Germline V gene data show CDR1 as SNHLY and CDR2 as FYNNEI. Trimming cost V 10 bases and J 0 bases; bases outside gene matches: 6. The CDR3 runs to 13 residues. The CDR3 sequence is CANQGTVSYEQYF. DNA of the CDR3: TGTGCCAACCAAGGGACAGTCTCCTACGAGCAGTACTTC. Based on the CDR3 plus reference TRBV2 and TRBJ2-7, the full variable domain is EPEVTQTPSHQVTQMGQEVILRCVPISNHLYFYWYRQILGQKVEFLVSFYNNEISEKSEIFDDQFSVERPDGSNFTLKIRSTKLEDSAMYFCANQGTVSYEQYFGPGTRLTVT.

The CDR3 nucleotides are TGTGCCAGCAGCTGGGCCCCAGGGGGCCAAGAGACCCAGTACTTC. Its protein product is CASSWAPGGQETQYF. V is TRBV7-7 and J is TRBJ2-5, with 7 bases identical to TRBD1. The CDR3 extends over 15 amino acids. In germline, CDR1 is SSHAT, CDR2 FNYEAQ (reference sequence). Trimming at V came to 4 bases and at J to 1 base, leaving 6 bases not matched to a gene.

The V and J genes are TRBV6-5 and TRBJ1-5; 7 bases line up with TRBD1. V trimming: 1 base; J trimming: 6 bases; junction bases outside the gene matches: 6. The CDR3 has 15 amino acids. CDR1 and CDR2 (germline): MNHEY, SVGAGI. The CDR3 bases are TGTGCCAGCAGTTACTATGTAGGGGGCGGTCAGCCCCAGCATTTT. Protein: CASSYYVGGGQPQHF.

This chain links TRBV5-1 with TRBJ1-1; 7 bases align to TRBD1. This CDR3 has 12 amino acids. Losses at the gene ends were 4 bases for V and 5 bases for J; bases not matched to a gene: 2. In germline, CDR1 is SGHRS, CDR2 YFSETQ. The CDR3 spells CASSMTGTEAFF. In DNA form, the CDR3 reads TGCGCCAGCAGCATGACAGGGACTGAAGCTTTCTTT.

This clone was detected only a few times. CDR3 protein: CAWRQTGSTEAFF. DNA of the CDR3: TGTGCCTGGAGGCAAACAGGGAGCACTGAAGCTTTCTTT. This chain links TRBV30 with TRBJ1-1; tentative D call: TRBD1 (6 bases). V was shortened by 3 bases and J by 4 bases, with 12 bases between the two germline ends. CDR1 GTSNPN and CDR2 SVGIG come from the germline V gene (reference sequence). CDR3 length: 13 amino acids.

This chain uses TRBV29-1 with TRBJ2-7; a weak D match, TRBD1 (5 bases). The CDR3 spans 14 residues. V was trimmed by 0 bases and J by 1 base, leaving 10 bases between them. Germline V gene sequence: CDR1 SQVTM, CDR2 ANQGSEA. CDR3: CSVEDQGDSYEQYF. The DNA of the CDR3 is TGCAGCGTTGAAGATCAAGGGGATTCCTACGAGCAGTACTTC.

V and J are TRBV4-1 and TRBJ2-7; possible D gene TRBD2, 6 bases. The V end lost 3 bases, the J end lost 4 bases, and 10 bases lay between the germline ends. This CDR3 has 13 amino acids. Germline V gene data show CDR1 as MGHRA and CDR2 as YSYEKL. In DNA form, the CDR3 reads TGCGCCAGCAGCCAGGGGGACTGGTACGAGCAGTACTTC. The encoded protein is CASSQGDWYEQYF.

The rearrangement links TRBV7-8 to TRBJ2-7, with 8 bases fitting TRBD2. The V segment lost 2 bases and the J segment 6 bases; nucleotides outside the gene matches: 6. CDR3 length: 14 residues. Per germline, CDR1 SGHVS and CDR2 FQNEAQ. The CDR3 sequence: CASSLSSGLVEQYF. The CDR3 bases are TGTGCCAGCAGCTTATCTAGCGGGCTCGTCGAGCAGTACTTC.

The CDR3 reads CASSGPGDTIYF. The CDR3 DNA is TGTGCCAGCAGTGGACCGGGGGACACCATATATTTT. The chain carries TRBV6-1 and TRBJ1-3; D may be TRBD1 (5 bases). V lost 4 bases and J 8 bases, leaving 9 bases between the germline ends. This CDR3 has 12 residues. CDR1 and CDR2 from the germline V gene are MNHNS and SASEGT.

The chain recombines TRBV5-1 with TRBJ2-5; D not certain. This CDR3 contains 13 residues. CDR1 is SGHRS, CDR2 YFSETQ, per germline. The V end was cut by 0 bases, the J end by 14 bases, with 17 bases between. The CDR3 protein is CASSLAQPGGDYF. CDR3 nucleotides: TGCGCCAGCAGCTTGGCGCAGCCTGGCGGTGATTACTTC.

The CDR3, as DNA: TGTGCCACCCCTGAAACAGGGGCCGCTGAAGCTTTCTTT. It specifies CATPETGAAEAFF. The chain combines TRBV2 with TRBJ1-1, with 7 positions matching TRBD1. The CDR3 contains 13 residues. CDR1 is SNHLY and CDR2 is FYNNEI in the germline V gene. V shed 10 bases, J shed 6 bases, and the junction held 11 bases outside the gene matches. Full variable domain (outside the CDR3, taken from reference TRBV2 and TRBJ1-1): EPEVTQTPSHQVTQMGQEVILRCVPISNHLYFYWYRQILGQKVEFLVSFYNNEISEKSEIFDDQFSVERPDGSNFTLKIRSTKLEDSAMYFCATPETGAAEAFFGQGTRLTVV.

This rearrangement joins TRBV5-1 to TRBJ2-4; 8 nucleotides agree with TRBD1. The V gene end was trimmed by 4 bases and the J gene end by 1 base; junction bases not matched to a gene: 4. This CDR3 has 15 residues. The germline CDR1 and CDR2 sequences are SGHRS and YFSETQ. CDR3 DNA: TGCGCCAGCAGCACGGACAGGGACGCCAAAAACATTCAGTACTTC. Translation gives CASSTDRDAKNIQYF.

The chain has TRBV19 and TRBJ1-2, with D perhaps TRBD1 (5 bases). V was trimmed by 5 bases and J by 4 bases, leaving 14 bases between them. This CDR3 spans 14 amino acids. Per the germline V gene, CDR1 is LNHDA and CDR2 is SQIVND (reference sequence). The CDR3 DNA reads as TGTGCCAGTAGTGCATCTTCGGGGGGCTATGGCTACACCTTC. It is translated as CASSASSGGYGYTF.

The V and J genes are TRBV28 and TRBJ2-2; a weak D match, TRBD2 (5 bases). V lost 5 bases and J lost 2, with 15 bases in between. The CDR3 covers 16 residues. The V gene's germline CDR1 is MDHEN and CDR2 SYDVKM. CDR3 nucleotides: TGTGCCAGCAGTCGTCCTCGGGGAGATAACACCGGGGAGCTGTTTTTT. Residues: CASSRPRGDNTGELFF.

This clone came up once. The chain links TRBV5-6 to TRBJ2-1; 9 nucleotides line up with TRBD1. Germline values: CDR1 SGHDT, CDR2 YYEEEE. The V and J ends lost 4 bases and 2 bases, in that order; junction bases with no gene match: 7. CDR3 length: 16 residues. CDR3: CASSRGQGFAYNEQFF. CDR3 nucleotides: TGTGCCAGCAGCCGGGGACAGGGTTTCGCCTACAATGAGCAGTTCTTC.

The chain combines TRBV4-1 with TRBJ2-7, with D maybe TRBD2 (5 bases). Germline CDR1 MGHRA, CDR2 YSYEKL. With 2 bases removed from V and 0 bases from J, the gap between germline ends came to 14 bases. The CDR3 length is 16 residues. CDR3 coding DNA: TGCGCCAGCAGCCAAAGTGGACTGACGACCTCCTACGAGCAGTACTTC. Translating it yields CASSQSGLTTSYEQYF.

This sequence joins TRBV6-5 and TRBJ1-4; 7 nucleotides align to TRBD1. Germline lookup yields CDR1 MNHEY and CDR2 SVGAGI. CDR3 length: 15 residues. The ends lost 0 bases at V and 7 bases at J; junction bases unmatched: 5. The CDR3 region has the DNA TGTGCCAGCAGTTACTCAGGACAGGCCCCTGAAAAACTGTTTTTT. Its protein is CASSYSGQAPEKLFF.

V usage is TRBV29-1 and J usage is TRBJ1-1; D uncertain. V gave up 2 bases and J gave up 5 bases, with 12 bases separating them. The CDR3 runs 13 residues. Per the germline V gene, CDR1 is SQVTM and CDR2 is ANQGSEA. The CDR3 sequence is CSVERGRDTEAFF. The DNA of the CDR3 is TGCAGCGTTGAACGAGGGCGTGATACTGAAGCTTTCTTT.